This T cell receptor (beta chain) stems from a study of cytotoxic CD8 clonotypes in ibrutinib-treated CLL. Whole-study context: Researchers reported about a dozen relapsed/refractory and approximately 16 treatment-naive patients, 17 to 18 of them IGHV unmutated.

Genomic DNA for TCR beta libraries, roughly 2 micrograms, came from cryopreserved PBMCs. Data came from immunoSEQ multiplex PCR; TCRdb stores just in-frame clones and leaves some out. Of about 39,000 clones in the sample, around 63% are singletons; the top ten hold 5.5% to 7%. Study-level findings and limits: Upon ibrutinib response clonality rose, and upon progression it fell back toward baseline.

In this sample, this clone turned up a few times. Its matching antigen is unknown. V was pared by 4 bases and J by 4 bases, with 11 bases between. The CDR3 has 14 amino acids. The germline V gene has CDR1 SGHTA and CDR2 FQGNSA. The specimen comprised PBMCs, sampled at disease progression, from a patient treated with ibrutinib. This TCR was sampled from a human donor with chronic lymphocytic leukemia. This chain uses TRBV7-2 with TRBJ1-3; TRBD1 might be the D (5 bases). The CDR3: CASSSLGAGNTIYF. CDR3 coding DNA: TGTGCCAGCAGCTCCCTTGGGGCGGGAAACACCATATATTTT.